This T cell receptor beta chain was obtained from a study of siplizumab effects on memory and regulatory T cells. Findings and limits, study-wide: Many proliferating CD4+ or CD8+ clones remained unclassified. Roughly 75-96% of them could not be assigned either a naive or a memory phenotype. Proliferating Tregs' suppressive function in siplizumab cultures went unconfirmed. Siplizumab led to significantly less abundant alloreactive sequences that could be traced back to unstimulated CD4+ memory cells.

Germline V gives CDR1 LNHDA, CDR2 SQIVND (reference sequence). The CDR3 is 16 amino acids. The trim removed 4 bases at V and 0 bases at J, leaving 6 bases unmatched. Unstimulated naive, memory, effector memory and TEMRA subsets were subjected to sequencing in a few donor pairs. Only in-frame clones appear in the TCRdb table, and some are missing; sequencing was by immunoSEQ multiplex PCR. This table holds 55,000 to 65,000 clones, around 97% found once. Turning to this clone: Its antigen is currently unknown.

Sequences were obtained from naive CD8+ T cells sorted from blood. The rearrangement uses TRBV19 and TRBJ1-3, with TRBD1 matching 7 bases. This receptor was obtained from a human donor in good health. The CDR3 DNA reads TGTGCCAGTAGTACCCGAGGGGGCTACTCTGGAAACACCATATATTTT. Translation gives CASSTRGGYSGNTIYF.